The clone carrying this T cell receptor (beta chain) appeared many times. This sample was included in a study of T cells after yellow fever vaccination. Trimming stripped 5 bases from V and 1 base from J, with 19 bases between. CDR3 length: 16 amino acids. CDR1 is SQVTM, CDR2 ANQGSEA, per germline. MiXCR, applied by TCRdb to the 5' RACE reads, yields one record per CDR3 protein. The sample shows 310,000 or so distinct CDR3 sequences, approximately 3.9% of them seen only once. The material was PBMCs, obtained on the day of the yellow fever booster vaccination. This clonotype originated in a man younger than 30 who received the YFV17D yellow fever vaccine. The chain combines TRBV29-1 with TRBJ2-3, with TRBD2 as a possible D gene (5 bases). Here the CDR3 DNA reads TGCAGCGTTACGGGGAATACGGGCAGTGGCACAGATACGCAGTATTTT. Its protein product is CSVTGNTGSGTDTQYF.